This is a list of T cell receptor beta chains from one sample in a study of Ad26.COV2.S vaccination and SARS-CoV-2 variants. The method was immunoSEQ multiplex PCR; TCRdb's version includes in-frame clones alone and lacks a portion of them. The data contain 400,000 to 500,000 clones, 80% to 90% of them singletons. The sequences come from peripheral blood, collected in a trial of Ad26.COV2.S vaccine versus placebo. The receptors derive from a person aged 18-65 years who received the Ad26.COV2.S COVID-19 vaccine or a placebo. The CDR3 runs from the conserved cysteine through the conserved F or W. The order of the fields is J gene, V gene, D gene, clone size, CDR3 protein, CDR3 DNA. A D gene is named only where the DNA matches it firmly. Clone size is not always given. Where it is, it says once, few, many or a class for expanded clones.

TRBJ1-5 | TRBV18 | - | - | CASSPGGRNQPQHF | TGTGCCAGCTCACCCGGGGGTCGCAATCAGCCCCAGCATTTT
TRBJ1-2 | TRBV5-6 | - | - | CASSLVGQINYGYTF | TGTGCCAGCAGCTTGGTAGGACAGATCAACTATGGCTACACCTTC
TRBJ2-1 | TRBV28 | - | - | CASSVPGFLNEQFF | TGTGCCAGCAGTGTCCCGGGCTTCCTCAATGAGCAGTTCTTC
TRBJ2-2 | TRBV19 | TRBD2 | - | CASRSIAGATGELFF | TGTGCCAGTAGAAGTATAGCGGGAGCCACCGGGGAGCTGTTTTTT
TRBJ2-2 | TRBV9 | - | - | CASSALPSGELFF | TGTGCCAGCAGCGCCCTTCCCTCCGGGGAGCTGTTTTTT
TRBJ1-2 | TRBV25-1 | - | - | CASSDPGRGPSDGYTF | TGTGCCAGCAGTGACCCCGGCAGGGGTCCCTCGGATGGCTACACCTTC
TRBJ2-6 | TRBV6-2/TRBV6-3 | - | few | CASSYGASGANVLTF | TGTGCCAGCAGTTACGGGGCCTCTGGGGCCAACGTCCTGACTTTC
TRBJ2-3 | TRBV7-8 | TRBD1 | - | CASSSYGGAGTGIADTQYF | TGTGCCAGCAGCTCTTATGGAGGTGCGGGGACAGGGATCGCAGATACGCAGTATTTT
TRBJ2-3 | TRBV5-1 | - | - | CASSLVRGRTDTQYF | TGCGCCAGCAGCTTGGTGAGGGGGAGAACAGATACGCAGTATTTT
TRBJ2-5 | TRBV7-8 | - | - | CASSHPGGDRQETQYF | TGTGCCAGCAGCCACCCAGGGGGGGACAGGCAAGAGACCCAGTACTTC
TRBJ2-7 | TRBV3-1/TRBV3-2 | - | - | CASSQSDGYEQYF | TGTGCCAGCAGCCAATCGGACGGGTACGAGCAGTACTTC
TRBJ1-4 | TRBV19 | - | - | CASSIPPSTTNEKLFF | TGTGCCAGTAGTATCCCACCCAGCACAACTAATGAAAAACTGTTTTTT
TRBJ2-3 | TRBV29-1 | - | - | CSVDRYTDTQYF | TGCAGCGTCGACAGATACACAGATACGCAGTATTTT
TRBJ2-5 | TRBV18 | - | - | CASSPLEYQETQYF | TGTGCCAGCTCACCACTCGAGTACCAAGAGACCCAGTACTTC
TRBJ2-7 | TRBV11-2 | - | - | CASSSGLTYEQYF | TGTGCCAGCAGCTCCGGACTTACCTACGAGCAGTACTTC
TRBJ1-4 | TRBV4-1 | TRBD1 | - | CASSQDRDRGLLKLFF | TGCGCCAGCAGCCAAGATCGGGACAGGGGGCTTTTGAAACTGTTTTTT
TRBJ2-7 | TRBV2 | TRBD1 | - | CASSESLGQAAYEQYF | TGTGCCAGCAGTGAATCTTTGGGACAGGCCGCCTACGAGCAGTACTTC
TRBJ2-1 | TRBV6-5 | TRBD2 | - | CASSSGRVYNEQFF | TGTGCCAGCAGTAGCGGGAGGGTCTACAATGAGCAGTTCTTC
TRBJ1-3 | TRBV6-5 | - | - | CASSYTHPSSGNTIYF | TGTGCCAGCAGTTACACCCACCCCAGCTCTGGAAACACCATATATTTT
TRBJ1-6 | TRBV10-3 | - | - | CAISEPQGAYNSPLHF | TGTGCCATCAGTGAGCCACAGGGTGCCTATAATTCACCCCTCCACTTT
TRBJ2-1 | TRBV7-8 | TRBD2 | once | CASSFRVVAGNEQFF | TGTGCCAGCAGCTTTCGGGTGGTAGCGGGTAATGAGCAGTTCTTC
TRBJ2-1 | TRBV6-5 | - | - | CASSLDGGSYNEQFF | TGTGCCAGCAGTTTAGACGGGGGCTCCTACAATGAGCAGTTCTTC
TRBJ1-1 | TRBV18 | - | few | CASNQGIHTEAFF | TGTGCCAGCAACCAGGGGATTCACACTGAAGCTTTCTTT
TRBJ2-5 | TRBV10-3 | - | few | CATGTGETQYF | TGTGCCACCGGGACCGGAGAGACCCAGTACTTC
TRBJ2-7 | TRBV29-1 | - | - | CSAGGPSYEQYF | TGCAGCGCGGGGGGCCCAAGCTACGAGCAGTACTTC
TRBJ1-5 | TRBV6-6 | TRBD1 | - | CASSYGTGGYGQPQHF | TGTGCCAGCAGTTACGGGACAGGGGGATATGGGCAGCCCCAGCATTTT
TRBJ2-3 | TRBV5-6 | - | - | CASSLAGDLATDTQYF | TGTGCCAGCAGCTTGGCCGGGGATCTCGCCACAGATACGCAGTATTTT
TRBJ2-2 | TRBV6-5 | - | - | CASSYSFGTGELFF | TGTGCCAGCAGTTACTCGTTCGGCACCGGGGAGCTGTTTTTT
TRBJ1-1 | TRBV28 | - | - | CASSYPWANTEAFF | TGTGCCAGCAGTTACCCCTGGGCGAACACTGAAGCTTTCTTT